This T cell receptor beta chain stems from a study of identical twins (TCRdb year 2016). Looking at the study overall: The study deep-sequenced TCR alpha and beta repertoires from monozygotic twins, unrelated adults of various ages and cord blood to test whether fetal clonotypes persist. Replicate twin experiments were performed at different times using different library preparation protocols to rule out contamination. The study at large found these results: Because the same donors could not be followed over many years, conclusions were based on cross-sectional statistical analysis. Compared with coincidental sharing between unrelated individuals, out-of-frame TCR alpha sequences shared between twins showed an excess of sequences with low generation probability. Invariant T cells such as MAIT and iNKT could partly confound zero-insertion analyses, although diverse VJ usage argued against such confounding for most clonotypes. Out-of-frame TCR alpha sharing in monozygotic twins was systematically underestimated by recombination models, whereas sharing between unrelated individuals was in agreement with the recombination models. Abundant cord blood beta clonotypes carried fewer insertions; young adult naive repertoires showed a weaker similar trend, while memory repertoires showed none. Excess twin sharing in beta out-of-frame sequences was weaker because fewer shared sequences lowered the signal-to-noise ratio.

Only healthy Caucasian donors were included. The twin cohort consisted of three pairs of female monozygotic twins, all aged 18 to 29 years. CD4+ and CD8+ T cell populations were isolated with positive isolation kits from Invitrogen. Library prep was done by 5' RACE. The sequencer was an Illumina HiSeq 2000. Template switching introduced a universal primer binding site; the final cDNA contained a unique molecular identifier, enabling accurate counting of TCR cDNA molecules. Specific primers in the conserved constant-segment region were used to synthesize first-strand cDNA for the TCR alpha and beta chains. To control for contamination, every cDNA library carried two barcodes: a SMART-Mk sample barcode plus Illumina barcodes. TruSeq adapter sequences and Illumina sample barcodes were added in two successive PCR steps. Sequencing of the TCR alpha and beta cDNA libraries was done on the Illumina HiSeq platform using custom primers. The authors' pipeline ran thus. MiGEC was used to process raw reads and extract unique molecular identifiers, and MiXCR was used to find CDR3 positions. For each individual, recombination models were inferred using an EM algorithm with the repgenHMM and IGoR tools. Shared clonotypes were analyzed with the tcR package in R, and sharing was normalized by the product of cloneset sizes. Out-of-frame nonproductive sequences were analyzed to study raw recombination free of thymic and clonal selection effects. TCRdb's own reprocessing of the public reads used fastp at Q25 and MiXCR and kept productive beta chains. Every entry covers one CDR3 protein and lists the most common genes and DNA from its rows. The V and J calls come from TCRdb's annotation, not from the publication. The sample table shows fewer than 550,000 distinct CDR3 sequences, and roughly an eighth are seen once. About 1% of the sample comes from the top ten.

V drops 8 bases and J drops 0 bases, leaving 12 bases in between. CDR1 and CDR2 were assigned from the germline V gene as KGHSH and LQKENI. The CDR3 runs 14 amino acids, cysteine and phenylalanine included. Only the CDR3 DNA stays, 42 bases, in frame from base 1. This clonotype was counted between two and nine times. What this receptor recognizes is not known. No qualities accompany the bases; no much larger clone lies one base away. These sequences were also reported in another study, on yellow fever vaccine responses in identical twins. As the second publication notes: The authors reported that the T cell response to vaccination in identical twins appeared partly convergent and partly personalized. Focusing on identical twins, the study followed the T cell clones that responded to the vaccine, and did so with precision.

The sample was CD4+ T cells sorted from blood. Recombination joined TRBV18 with TRBJ2-3; the D gene is unclear. This clonotype was sampled from a woman in her late teens or twenties in good health. CDR3 region: CASHKLLSTDTQYF. The DNA is as follows: TGTGCCAGCCATAAACTTTTGAGCACAGATACGCAGTATTTT.